Shown below are 21 T cell receptor beta chains from a single sample sequenced in a study of technical replicates of blood from a few donors. Method: immunoSEQ multiplex PCR; TCRdb's copy keeps in-frame clones and lacks some. The sample holds roughly 14,000 clones; 65% to 85% are singletons and the top ten take 9.5% to 15%. Sequencing used PBMCs. Receptors originate from a human donor in good health.

This clone was picked up one time. The chain employs TRBV6-1 and TRBJ1-2; D ambiguous. Germline-derived CDR1 and CDR2 are MNHNS and SASEGT. V was pared by 2 bases and J by 0 bases, with 10 bases between. The CDR3 covers 15 residues. The CDR3 bases are TGTGCCAGCAGTGAATTCCCGGGAGCTAACTATGGCTACACCTTC. Its translation: CASSEFPGANYGYTF.

This chain uses TRBV5-8 with TRBJ2-7; D gene uncertain. V gave up 2 bases and J gave up 11 bases, with 8 bases separating them. Germline CDR1 and CDR2: SGHTS and YDEGEE. This CDR3 has 10 residues. CDR3 in amino acids: CASSLPAKYF. Written as DNA, the CDR3 is TGTGCCAGCAGCTTACCCGCTAAGTACTTC.

V usage is TRBV28 and J usage is TRBJ1-1, with no clear D. Trimming stripped 5 bases from V and 0 bases from J, with 7 bases between. The CDR3 length is 13 residues. Per germline, CDR1 MDHEN and CDR2 SYDVKM. CDR3 residues: CASSESMNTEAFF. The CDR3, as DNA: TGTGCCAGCAGTGAAAGCATGAACACTGAAGCTTTCTTT.

This chain joins TRBV5-4 and TRBJ1-2; 10 positions agree with TRBD1. Germline-derived CDR1 and CDR2 are SGHNT and YYREEE (reference sequence). The CDR3 runs to 13 residues. V gave up 10 bases and J gave up 4 bases; unmatched junction bases: 7. For the CDR3, the DNA is TGTGCCGGGAGGACAGGGGGGTCCTATGGCTACACCTTC. Its protein is CAGRTGGSYGYTF.

The V and J genes are TRBV27 and TRBJ1-2, with 7 positions matching TRBD1. V dropped 5 bases and J dropped 8; count of bases not matched to a gene: 11. The CDR3 runs 14 residues. Germline CDR1 reads MNHEY; CDR2 reads SMNVEV (reference sequence). CDR3 DNA: TGTGCCAGCAGTGCGACAGGGATGTTGAGGGGCTACACCTTC. As protein: CASSATGMLRGYTF.

The chain's CDR3 is CASTLNPSGEQYF. The CDR3, as DNA: TGTGCCAGCACGTTAAATCCCTCGGGCGAGCAGTACTTC. The chain combines TRBV5-6 with TRBJ2-7; D gene uncertain. Germline V gives CDR1 SGHDT, CDR2 YYEEEE. This CDR3 comprises 13 residues. V gave up 6 bases and J gave up 6 bases, with 16 bases separating them.

The chain's CDR3 is CASSLGTGGSSYEQYF. CDR3 sequence (DNA): TGTGCCAGCAGTTTAGGGACGGGAGGTAGCTCCTACGAGCAGTACTTC. The rearrangement uses TRBV27 and TRBJ2-7; TRBD2 agrees at 7 bases. V was pared by 2 bases and J by 0 bases, with 7 bases of the junction left unmatched. The germline CDR1 and CDR2 sequences are MNHEY and SMNVEV (reference sequence). This CDR3 contains 16 residues.

This CDR3 reads CASSSGTGLFYNEQFF. CDR3 DNA sequence: TGTGCCAGCTCATCCGGGACAGGGCTTTTCTACAATGAGCAGTTCTTC. The J gene is TRBJ2-1, the V gene TRBV18, with 9 bases identical to TRBD1. V shed 5 bases and J 3 bases; nucleotides not matched to a gene: 8. The germline gives CDR1 KGHSH, CDR2 LQKENI. The CDR3 is made up of 16 amino acids. The full variable domain, completed using reference TRBV18 and TRBJ2-1, is NAGVMQNPRHLVRRRGQEARLRCSPMKGHSHVYWYRQLPEEGLKFMVYLQKENIIDESGMPKERFSAEFPKEGPSILRIQQVVRGDSAAYFCASSSGTGLFYNEQFFGPGTRLTVL.

This clone was seen a single time. The chain recombines TRBV19 with TRBJ2-7; 8 bases are shared with TRBD1. There are 15 residues in the CDR3. Trimming at V came to 2 bases and at J to 6 bases, leaving 9 bases not matched to a gene. The V gene's germline CDR1 is LNHDA and CDR2 SQIVND (reference sequence). The CDR3 DNA is TGTGCCAGTAGTATACGTGGACAGGGAGGAGGCGAGCAGTACTTC. This codes for CASSIRGQGGGEQYF.

There are a few counts of this clone. The chain combines TRBV4-1 with TRBJ2-2; 7 positions match TRBD1. The CDR3 length is 14 residues. Losses at the gene ends were 4 bases for V and 5 bases for J; bases not matched to a gene: 4. Germline V gene data show CDR1 as MGHRA and CDR2 as YSYEKL. The CDR3 here is CASSPDRTTGELFF. CDR3 in DNA: TGCGCCAGCAGCCCGGACAGGACAACCGGGGAGCTGTTTTTT.

The chain has TRBV2 and TRBJ2-7, with 14 bases matching TRBD2. The CDR3 is 17 residues long. The V segment lost 6 bases and the J segment 2 bases; nucleotides outside the gene matches: 9. Germline values: CDR1 SNHLY, CDR2 FYNNEI. The CDR3 DNA reads TGTGCCAGCAGGGACGGGACTAGCGGGAGTACCCCCTACGAGCAGTACTTC. Its translation: CASRDGTSGSTPYEQYF.

The CDR3: CASSPGQAVSNGYTF. CDR3 in DNA: TGTGCCAGCAGCCCCGGACAGGCCGTTTCAAATGGCTACACCTTC. The chain joins TRBV5-4 to TRBJ1-2; 7 bases align to TRBD1. Germline CDR1 reads SGHNT; CDR2 reads YYREEE (reference sequence). There are 15 residues in the CDR3. J gave up 6 bases and V 4 bases, and 12 bases lay outside the gene matches.

The chain joins TRBV7-6 to TRBJ2-2, with D unclear. The CDR3 is made up of 14 amino acids. Germline V gene data show CDR1 as SGHVS and CDR2 as FNYEAQ. V lost 1 base and J 4 bases, leaving 7 bases between the germline ends. The CDR3, as DNA: TGTGCCAGCAGCTTAGAGTTCGGCACCGGGGAGCTGTTTTTT. This translates into CASSLEFGTGELFF.

The rearrangement links TRBV15 to TRBJ2-1; 10 bases match TRBD1. The CDR3 is made up of 15 amino acids. CDR1 is LNHNV, CDR2 YYDKDF, per germline (reference sequence). The ends lost 0 bases at V and 8 bases at J; junction bases unmatched: 4. CDR3 in DNA: TGTGCCACCAGCAGAGATGGACAGGGGGGGGATGAGCAGTTCTTC. Amino acids: CATSRDGQGGDEQFF.

V is TRBV28 and J is TRBJ2-5; TRBD2 is a possible D gene (6 bases). Looked up from germline, CDR1 is MDHEN and CDR2 is SYDVKM. CDR3 length equals 13 residues. The ends were cut back, 5 bases at V and 4 bases at J, with 11 bases in the middle. CDR3 in DNA: TGTGCCAGCAGTACGGGAGTGAGAGAGACCCAGTACTTC. Its protein is CASSTGVRETQYF.

The chain recombines TRBV30 with TRBJ1-1; D is unresolved. From germline, CDR1 is GTSNPN and CDR2 SVGIG (reference sequence). Trimming removed 4 bases from V and 10 bases from J, with 25 bases in between. This CDR3 is 15 amino acids long. The CDR3 DNA follows: TGTGCCTGGACCCCGCGCGCGGGCCGACAATTTGCAGCTTTCTTT. Protein sequence: CAWTPRAGRQFAAFF.

The chain combines TRBV9 with TRBJ2-2, with 8 bases aligning to TRBD2. The germline gives CDR1 SGDLS, CDR2 YYNGEE. V trimming: 0 bases; J trimming: 7 bases; junction bases outside the gene matches: 5. The CDR3 loop spans 15 amino acids. The CDR3 DNA is TGTGCCAGCAGCGTAGCGGGAGGGCCGGTCGGGGAGCTGTTTTTT. Residues: CASSVAGGPVGELFF. The whole variable domain, remainder taken from reference TRBV9 and TRBJ2-2, is DSGVTQTPKHLITATGQRVTLRCSPRSGDLSVYWYQQSLDQGLQFLIQYYNGEERAKGNILERFSAQQFPDLHSELNLSSLELGDSALYFCASSVAGGPVGELFFGEGSRLTVL.

The DNA of the CDR3 is TGTGCCAGCAGCCGCGGGACTAACTCCTATACGCAGTATTTT. This codes for CASSRGTNSYTQYF. The V call is TRBV6-6, the J call TRBJ2-3, with TRBD2 matching 7 bases. V was clipped by 6 bases and J by 7 bases; unmatched bases: 10. CDR3 length equals 14 residues. Germline V gene lookup returns CDR1 MNHNY and CDR2 SVGAGI (reference sequence).

The chain recombines TRBV19 with TRBJ2-5, with D possibly matching TRBD2 (6 bases). The CDR3 runs 13 residues. V lost 6 bases, J lost 4 bases, and 12 bases lay in between. Germline CDR1 and CDR2: LNHDA and SQIVND (reference sequence). CDR3: CASRRDLGETQYF. The CDR3 DNA reads as TGTGCCAGTAGGAGGGACTTAGGAGAGACCCAGTACTTC. Combining the CDR3 with reference TRBV19 and TRBJ2-5 gives the whole variable domain DGGITQSPKYLFRKEGQNVTLSCEQNLNHDAMYWYRQDPGQGLRLIYYSQIVNDFQKGDIAEGYSVSREKKESFPLTVTSAQKNPTAFYLCASRRDLGETQYFGPGTRLLVL.

This rearrangement joins TRBV18 to TRBJ2-2; D is possibly TRBD1 (5 bases). V lost 6 bases and J 1 base, leaving 15 bases between the germline ends. Per germline, CDR1 KGHSH and CDR2 LQKENI. This CDR3 comprises 16 residues. The DNA of the CDR3 is TGTGCCAGCTCCAGTCTTCCAGGACAGAACACCGGGGAGCTGTTTTTT. Protein product: CASSSLPGQNTGELFF.

The V gene is TRBV5-1, the J gene TRBJ2-3; possible D gene TRBD2, 6 bases. V dropped 4 bases and J dropped 0 bases, with 21 bases sitting between them. Germline values: CDR1 SGHRS, CDR2 YFSETQ. The CDR3 runs 18 residues. CDR3 DNA sequence: TGCGCCAGCAGCCACCCCCCAGGGAGGTACTCTAGCACAGATACGCAGTATTTT. Its protein product is CASSHPPGRYSSTDTQYF.